A single sample is the source of the 15 T cell receptor beta chains below, sequenced in a study of T cell responses to AZD1222 COVID-19 vaccine. Clones were read by immunoSEQ multiplex PCR, and TCRdb kept only the in-frame ones, dropping some. The sample carries 100,000 or so clones, approximately 87% recorded once. The source material was peripheral blood, sampled 28 days after the second AZD1222 dose. The receptors were sampled from an adult who received the AZD1222 COVID-19 vaccine.

This chain connects TRBV4-3 to TRBJ1-2; maybe TRBD1 (6 bases). Germline-derived CDR1 and CDR2 are LGHNA and YSLEER. V was cut by 0 bases and J by 6 bases, with 14 bases left in between. There are 15 residues in the CDR3. The CDR3 DNA sequence: TGCGCCAGCAGCCAAGAGGGCAGGGGTGGAAATGGCTACACCTTC. Its translation: CASSQEGRGGNGYTF.

This clone was seen once. At the DNA level, this CDR3 is encoded by other sequences in the same sample as well. The chain employs TRBV15 and TRBJ1-3; D remains unclear. Germline loops: CDR1 LNHNV, CDR2 YYDKDF (reference sequence). The V end was cut by 0 bases, the J end by 0 bases, with 6 bases between. The CDR3 has 15 amino acids. For the CDR3, the DNA is TGTGCCACCAGCAGAGACGGGTACTCTGGAAACACCATATATTTT. Translation: CATSRDGYSGNTIYF.

The J gene is TRBJ2-1, the V gene TRBV6-1; D remains ambiguous. V was cut by 2 bases and J by 3 bases, with 5 bases left in between. Looked up from germline, CDR1 is MNHNS and CDR2 is SASEGT. This CDR3 spans 13 amino acids. CDR3 bases: TGTGCCAGCAGTGAATCGGTCTACAATGAGCAGTTCTTC. This gives the protein CASSESVYNEQFF.

This rearrangement joins TRBV9 to TRBJ2-1; possible D gene TRBD1, 5 bases. The CDR3 is 16 amino acids. Germline lookup yields CDR1 SGDLS and CDR2 YYNGEE. Trimming shortened V by 3 bases and J by 0 bases, and 13 bases separated the two germline ends. CDR3 sequence (DNA): TGTGCCAGCAGCGCCCGTGGGGCCAGCTCCTACAATGAGCAGTTCTTC. It translates to CASSARGASSYNEQFF.

The chain recombines TRBV6-2 or TRBV6-3 with TRBJ1-2; TRBD1 matches 8 bases. V was pared by 5 bases and J by 6 bases, with 11 bases of the junction left unmatched. The CDR3 covers 15 residues. In germline, CDR1 is MNHEY, CDR2 SVGEGT. CDR3 nucleotides: TGTGCCAGCAGTCAAAGGCAGGGGGCGCAGAATGGCTACACCTTC. Residues: CASSQRQGAQNGYTF.

In DNA, the CDR3 is TGTGCCAGCAGCCCGCTGGGGATGGCCAAAAACATTCAGTACTTC. It specifies CASSPLGMAKNIQYF. This chain joins TRBV3-1 (or the pseudogene TRBV3-2) and TRBJ2-4; D unclear. The CDR3 has 15 amino acids. Trimming cost V 4 bases and J 1 base, with 11 bases left between them. Germline CDR1 and CDR2: LGHDT and YNNKEL (reference sequence).

This chain joins TRBV12-3 or TRBV12-4 and TRBJ2-1; D gene unclear. V shed 3 bases and J shed 5 bases, with 8 bases lying between them. The CDR3 totals 13 residues. The CDR3, as DNA: TGTGCCAGCAGTTTCGGCAGGAACAATGAGCAGTTCTTC. Protein product: CASSFGRNNEQFF.

This chain links TRBV7-8 with TRBJ1-4; D gene ambiguous. The CDR3 length is 16 residues. The germline V gene has CDR1 SGHVS and CDR2 FQNEAQ. Trimming cost V 5 bases and J 0 bases, with 13 bases left between them. CDR3 nucleotides: TGTGCCAGCAGCCCCTCCGGTCTCGCAACTAATGAAAAACTGTTTTTT. The encoded protein is CASSPSGLATNEKLFF.

This clone was found once. The chain has TRBV5-1 and TRBJ2-1, with 7 bases identical to TRBD2. CDR3 length: 14 amino acids. CDR1 is SGHRS, CDR2 YFSETQ, per germline. Germline trimming cut 4 bases from V and 10 bases from J; bases unmatched to any gene: 11. CDR3 amino acids: CASSPSQKRGEQFF. CDR3 bases: TGCGCCAGCAGCCCCAGTCAAAAGCGGGGAGAGCAGTTCTTC. Full variable domain (outside the CDR3, taken from reference TRBV5-1 and TRBJ2-1): KAGVTQTPRYLIKTRGQQVTLSCSPISGHRSVSWYQQTPGQGLQFLFEYFSETQRNKGNFPGRFSGRQFSNSRSEMNVSTLELGDSALYLCASSPSQKRGEQFFGPGTRLTVL.

The genes are TRBV3-1 (or the pseudogene TRBV3-2) and TRBJ2-3; TRBD2 agrees at 9 bases. In germline, CDR1 is LGHDT, CDR2 YNNKEL (reference sequence). CDR3 length: 15 amino acids. After removal of 4 bases from V and 3 bases from J, the junction contained 5 bases not matched to a gene. CDR3 DNA sequence: TGTGCCAGCAGCCCGAGCGGGGGGTGGACAGATACGCAGTATTTT. This translates into CASSPSGGWTDTQYF.

There are a few counts of this clone. The gene calls are TRBV28 and TRBJ2-1; 8 nucleotides align to TRBD1. CDR3 length: 14 amino acids. The junction had 12 bases not matched to a gene; V was cut back by 10 bases and J by 7 bases. From germline, CDR1 is MDHEN and CDR2 SYDVKM. The CDR3 coding sequence is TGTGCCACCCTCGGCCCGGACAGGGATAATGAGCAGTTCTTC. It encodes CATLGPDRDNEQFF.

This chain links TRBV7-9 with TRBJ2-7; D gene uncertain. The CDR3 has 13 residues. V lost 2 bases, J lost 2 bases, and 7 bases lay in between. The germline CDR1 and CDR2 sequences are SEHNR and FQNEAQ (reference sequence). In nucleotides, the CDR3 is TGTGCCAGCAGCTTACCCCCCGCCTACGAGCAGTACTTC. This translates into CASSLPPAYEQYF.

The chain couples TRBV5-4 to TRBJ2-1; a possible D gene is TRBD1 (5 bases). The V end was cut by 0 bases, the J end by 0 bases, with 10 bases between. The CDR3 extends over 16 amino acids. Germline V CDR1 and CDR2: SGHNT, YYREEE (reference sequence). In nucleotides, the CDR3 is TGTGCCAGCAGCTTGGCTCAGGGTTCCTCCTACAATGAGCAGTTCTTC. Translating gives CASSLAQGSSYNEQFF.

V is TRBV28 and J is TRBJ2-1; possibly TRBD2 for D (5 bases). Trimming cost V 2 bases and J 4 bases, with 18 bases left between them. The CDR3 length is 17 residues. Germline CDR1 reads MDHEN; CDR2 reads SYDVKM. The DNA of the CDR3 is TGTGCCAGCAGTTTACGGACTCTAGGACGAGCGTACAATGAGCAGTTCTTC. Translating gives CASSLRTLGRAYNEQFF. Based on the CDR3 plus reference TRBV28 and TRBJ2-1, the full variable domain is DVKVTQSSRYLVKRTGEKVFLECVQDMDHENMFWYRQDPGLGLRLIYFSYDVKMKEKGDIPEGYSVSREKKERFSLILESASTNQTSMYLCASSLRTLGRAYNEQFFGPGTRLTVL.

V and J are TRBV11-2 and TRBJ1-3, with D tentatively TRBD1 (6 bases). V was pared by 2 bases and J by 0 bases, with 14 bases between. In germline, CDR1 is SGHAT, CDR2 FQNNGV. This CDR3 comprises 17 residues. The DNA for the CDR3 is TGTGCCAGCAGCTTACTTGCAGGGGAAAGCTCTGGAAACACCATATATTTT. Residues: CASSLLAGESSGNTIYF.